This T cell receptor (beta chain) was sequenced during a study of identical twins' blood T cells. Both ends of each TCR cDNA library bore sample-specific barcodes. TCRdb reanalysed the 5' RACE reads using MiXCR and keeps one entry per CDR3 protein. This sample carries about 370,000 distinct CDR3 sequences, approximately 30% of them seen once, and the ten largest clones take roughly 6.1%. CDR1 is LGHDT and CDR2 is YNNKEL in the germline V gene (reference sequence). The junction had 5 bases not matched to a gene; V was cut back by 4 bases and J by 0 bases. CDR3 length: 16 residues. Study findings and constraints: Twins reportedly had markedly more similar V usage than unrelated donors, even among out-of-frame TCRbeta clonotypes.

By its share, this clonotype is medium-sized (0.01 to 0.1%). Its cognate antigen is unknown. The clonotype was recovered from a woman between 18 and 50 years old in good health. Sample: PBMCs. The chain employs TRBV3-1 and TRBJ1-1; 10 bases fit TRBD1. The CDR3 is CASSPGQGEVNTEAFF. CDR3 sequence (DNA): TGTGCCAGCAGCCCCGGACAGGGGGAGGTGAACACTGAAGCTTTCTTT.